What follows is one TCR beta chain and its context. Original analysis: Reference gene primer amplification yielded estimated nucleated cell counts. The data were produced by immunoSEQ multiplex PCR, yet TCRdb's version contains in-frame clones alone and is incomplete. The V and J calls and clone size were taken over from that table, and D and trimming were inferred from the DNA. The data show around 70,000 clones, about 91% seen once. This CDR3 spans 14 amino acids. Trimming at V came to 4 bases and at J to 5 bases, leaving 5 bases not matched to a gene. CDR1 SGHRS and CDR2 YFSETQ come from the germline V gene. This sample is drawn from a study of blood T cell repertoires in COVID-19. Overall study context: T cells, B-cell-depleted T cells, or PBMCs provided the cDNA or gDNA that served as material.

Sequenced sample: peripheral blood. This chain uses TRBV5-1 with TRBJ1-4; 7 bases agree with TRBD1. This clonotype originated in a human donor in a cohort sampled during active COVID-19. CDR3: CASSPGQLNEKLFF. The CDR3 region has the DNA TGCGCCAGCAGCCCGGGACAGCTGAATGAAAAACTGTTTTTT. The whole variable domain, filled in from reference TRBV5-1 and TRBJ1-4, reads KAGVTQTPRYLIKTRGQQVTLSCSPISGHRSVSWYQQTPGQGLQFLFEYFSETQRNKGNFPGRFSGRQFSNSRSEMNVSTLELGDSALYLCASSPGQLNEKLFFGSGTQLSVL.